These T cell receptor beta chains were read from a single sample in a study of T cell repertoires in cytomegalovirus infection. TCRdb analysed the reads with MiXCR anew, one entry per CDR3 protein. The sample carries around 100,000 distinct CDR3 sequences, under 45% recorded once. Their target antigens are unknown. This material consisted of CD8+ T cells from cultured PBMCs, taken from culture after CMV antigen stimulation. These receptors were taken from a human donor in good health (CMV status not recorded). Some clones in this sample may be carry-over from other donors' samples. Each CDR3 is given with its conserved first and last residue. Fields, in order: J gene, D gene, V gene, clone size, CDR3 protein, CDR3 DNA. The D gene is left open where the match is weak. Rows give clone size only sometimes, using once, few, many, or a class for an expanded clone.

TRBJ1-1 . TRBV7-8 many CASSPTRGNTEAFF TGTGCCAGCAGCCCGACACGGGGGAACACTGAAGCTTTCTTT
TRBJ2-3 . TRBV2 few CASGLPSSTDTQYF TGTGCCAGCGGACTACCATCTAGCACAGATACGCAGTATTTT
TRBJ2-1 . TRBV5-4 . CASSGFRDGTYNEQFF TGTGCCAGCAGTGGGTTCCGGGACGGTACCTACAATGAGCAGTTCTTC
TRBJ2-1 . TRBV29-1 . CSVSGDRSYNEQFF TGCAGCGTTTCCGGGGACCGCTCTTACAATGAGCAGTTCTTC
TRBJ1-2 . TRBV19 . CASGSAANYGYTF TGTGCTTCGGGGAGCGCAGCTAACTATGGCTACACCTTC
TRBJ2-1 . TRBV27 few CASSLAGVSPSSYNEQFF TGTGCCAGCAGTTTAGCGGGCGTCTCCCCGAGCTCCTACAATGAGCAGTTCTTC
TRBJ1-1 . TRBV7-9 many CASSLDHPAFF TGTGCCAGCAGCTTAGACCATCCCGCTTTCTTT
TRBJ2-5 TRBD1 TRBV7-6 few CASSLARGTEKETQYF TGTGCCAGCAGCTTAGCGCGTGGGACAGAGAAAGAAACCCAGTACTTC
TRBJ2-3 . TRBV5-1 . CASSLSGGLNTQYF TGCGCCAGCAGCTTGTCGGGGGGCCTTAATACGCAGTATTTT
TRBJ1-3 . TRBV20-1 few CSARDPRDGASGNTIYF TGCAGTGCTAGAGATCCTAGAGACGGGGCCTCTGGAAACACCATATATTTT
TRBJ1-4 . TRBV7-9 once CASSPDGGNEKLFF TGTGCCAGCAGCCCCGATGGGGGCAATGAAAAACTGTTTTTT
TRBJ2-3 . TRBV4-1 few CASSQAFPRFFTDTQYF TGCGCCAGCAGCCAAGCGTTTCCCAGGTTTTTCACAGATACGCAGTATTTT
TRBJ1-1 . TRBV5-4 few CASSSYRAGNTEAFF TGTGCCAGCAGCTCGTACAGGGCCGGGAACACTGAAGCTTTCTTT
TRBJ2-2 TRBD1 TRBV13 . CASSFIMGQSTGELFF TGTGCCAGCAGCTTCATAATGGGACAGTCCACCGGGGAGCTGTTTTTT
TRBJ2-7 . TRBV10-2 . CASTPGQASHEQYF TGCGCCAGCACCCCCGGCCAGGCGTCCCACGAGCAGTACTTC
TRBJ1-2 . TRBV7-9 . CASSLAGTNYGYTF TGTGCCAGCAGCTTAGCGGGGACCAACTATGGCTACACCTTC
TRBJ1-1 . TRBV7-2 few CASSLVQGLGTEAFF TGTGCCAGCAGCTTAGTGCAGGGGTTAGGCACTGAAGCTTTCTTT
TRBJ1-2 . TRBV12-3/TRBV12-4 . CASSVSGSPYGYTF TGTGCCAGCAGTGTATCCGGGAGCCCCTATGGCTACACCTTC
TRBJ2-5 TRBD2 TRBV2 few CASSEEREAETQYF TGTGCCAGCAGTGAAGAGCGGGAGGCGGAGACCCAGTACTTC
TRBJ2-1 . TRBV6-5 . CASRGAGNEQFF TGTGCCAGCAGGGGAGCGGGCAATGAGCAGTTCTTC
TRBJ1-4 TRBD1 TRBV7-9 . CASSTPGGNEKLFF TGTGCCAGCAGCACCCCAGGGGGCAATGAAAAACTGTTTTTT
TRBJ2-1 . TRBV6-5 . CASSSPSSTSYNEQFF TGTGCCAGCAGTTCCCCTTCTAGTACATCCTACAATGAGCAGTTCTTC
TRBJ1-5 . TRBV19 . CASSIGGTIEHF TGTGCCAGTAGTATAGGCGGGACAATCGAGCATTTT
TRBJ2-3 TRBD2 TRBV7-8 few CASSLNSGGGSTDTQYF TGTGCCAGCAGCTTGAATAGCGGGGGGGGTAGCACAGATACGCAGTATTTT
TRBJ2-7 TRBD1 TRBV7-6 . CASSAGTGRDEQYF TGTGCCAGCAGTGCCGGGACAGGGCGTGACGAGCAGTACTTC
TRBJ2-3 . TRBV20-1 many CSGTPWGRADTQYF TGCAGTGGCACCCCATGGGGCCGCGCAGATACGCAGTATTTT
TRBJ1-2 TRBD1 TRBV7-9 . CAINTMGQKANYGYTF TGTGCCATCAATACCATGGGACAGAAAGCTAACTATGGCTACACCTTC
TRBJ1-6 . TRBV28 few CASSFLGSAESTLHF TGTGCCAGCAGTTTTCTGGGGTCAGCCGAATCGACCCTCCACTTT
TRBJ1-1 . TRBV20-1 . CSARELNEAFF TGCAGTGCTAGGGAATTAAATGAAGCTTTCTTT
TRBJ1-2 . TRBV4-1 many CASSQEENYGYTF TGCGCCAGCAGCCAAGAGGAGAACTATGGCTACACCTTC
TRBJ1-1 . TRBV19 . CASSIITRTHQTSNTEAFF TGTGCCAGTAGTATCATCACGCGGACTCATCAAACTTCGAACACTGAAGCTTTCTTT
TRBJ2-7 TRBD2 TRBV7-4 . CASSLGLAGGPLEQYF TGTGCCAGCAGCCTTGGACTAGCGGGGGGCCCCCTGGAGCAGTACTTC
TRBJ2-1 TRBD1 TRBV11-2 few CASSLGRGNEQFF TGTGCCAGCAGCTTAGGCAGGGGGAATGAGCAGTTCTTC
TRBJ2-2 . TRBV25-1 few CASGRGTGELFF TGTGCCAGCGGCCGGGGCACCGGGGAGCTGTTTTTT
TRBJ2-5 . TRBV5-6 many CASSFQETQYF TGTGCCAGCAGCTTCCAAGAGACCCAGTACTTC
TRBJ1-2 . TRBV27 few CASSPWATGPATNYGYTF TGTGCCAGCAGCCCTTGGGCGACAGGCCCTGCTACTAACTATGGCTACACCTTC
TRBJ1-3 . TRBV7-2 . CASSFITSGNTIYF TGTGCCAGCAGCTTTATCACCTCTGGAAACACCATATATTTT
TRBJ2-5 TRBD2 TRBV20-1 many CSARGGYTETQYF TGCAGTGCCCGGGGGGGCTATACGGAGACCCAGTACTTC
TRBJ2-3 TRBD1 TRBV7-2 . CASGLDRVLRLTDTQYF TGTGCCAGCGGCCTCGACAGGGTCCTGCGGTTGACAGATACGCAGTATTTT
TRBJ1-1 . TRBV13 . CASSLATDNTEAFF TGTGCCAGCAGCTTAGCAACAGATAACACTGAAGCTTTCTTT
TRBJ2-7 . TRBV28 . CASSSSRSRIAYEQYF TGTGCCAGCAGTAGTTCGCGAAGCAGAATAGCCTACGAGCAGTACTTC
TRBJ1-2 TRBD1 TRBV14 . CASSQTGQYHTF TGTGCCAGCAGCCAAACGGGACAGTACCACACCTTC
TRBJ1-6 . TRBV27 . CASSFARGSPLHF TGTGCCAGCAGTTTTGCCCGAGGTTCACCCCTCCACTTT
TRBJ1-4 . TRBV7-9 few CASSLVGEEKLFF TGTGCCAGCAGCTTAGTCGGGGAGGAAAAACTGTTTTTT
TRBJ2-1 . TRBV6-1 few CASRGLASSYNEQFF TGTGCCAGTAGGGGACTCGCTAGCTCCTACAATGAGCAGTTCTTC
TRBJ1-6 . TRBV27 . CASSLSVPRGNNSPLHF TGTGCCAGCAGTTTATCGGTACCGAGGGGAAATAATTCACCCCTCCACTTT
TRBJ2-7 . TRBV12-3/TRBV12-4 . CASSFTGSTYEQYF TGTGCCAGCAGTTTTACGGGGTCGACCTACGAGCAGTACTTC
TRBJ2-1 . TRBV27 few CASSQEADTNEQFF TGTGCCAGCAGTCAAGAGGCGGACACCAATGAGCAGTTCTTC
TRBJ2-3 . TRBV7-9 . CASSWDGTDTQYF TGTGCCAGCAGCTGGGACGGCACAGATACGCAGTATTTT
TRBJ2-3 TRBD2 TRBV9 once CASSFNRDYQDTDTQYF TGTGCCAGCAGCTTTAACCGGGACTACCAAGACACAGATACGCAGTATTTT
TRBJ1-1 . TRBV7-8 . CASSSGFDRSTEAFF TGTGCCAGCAGCTCCGGGTTTGACAGATCCACTGAAGCTTTCTTT